This T cell receptor (beta chain) appears in the sequencing data of a study of blood T cell repertoires in COVID-19 (dated by TCRdb to 2018 to 2021). Study-level background: The collaborator samples originated in the United States, Italy and Spain and spanned the acute and convalescent phases of COVID-19. The prospective study material was composed of cDNA or gDNA derived from T cells, B-cell-depleted T cells, or PBMCs. Deeply sampled blood TCRbeta repertoires from subjects exposed to, actively infected with, or recovered from COVID-19 were included in the dataset. The repertoires were released in a freely available public database intended as a resource for research on the immune response to SARS-CoV-2. The samples were drawn from the first 160 participants of the ongoing ImmuneRACE study and from more than 1,000 subjects provided by 6 global collaborators. Sample metadata almost always included a de-identified subject ID, COVID-19 status, age in years and sex. Where HLA class I and class II types were available, the types were taken from metadata supplied by the sample provider, not from assay-based typing. The full study reports these points: Clinical and demographic metadata were provided uncurated, with the amount varying by source and participant.

Collaborating institutions collected whole blood in K2EDTA tubes following their own protocols. For TCRbeta analysis, collaborators shipped samples in one of three forms: frozen whole blood, isolated PBMCs, or DNA extracted from either of those sample types. TCRbeta CDR3 regions were amplified from genomic DNA by means of the immunoSEQ Assay, a bias-controlled multiplex PCR. Regarding the original processing steps: Nucleated cell counts per sample were estimated from amplification of reference gene primers within the assay. To quantify the absolute abundance of each unique TCRbeta CDR3 rearrangement, sequence reads were collapsed and filtered. For each sample, productive Simpson clonality was calculated as the square root of Simpson's diversity index over productive rearrangements. As stored in TCRdb, this immuneACCESS dataset retains in-frame rearrangements with V and J assigned. A fraction of the clones does not appear; measured against another copy, unresolved V genes explain less than half of the discrepancy, and the remainder lacks a known reason. The DNA was the basis for D and trimming; V, J and clone size are from that table. The table for this sample lists 150,000 to 200,000 clones; 85% to 90% of them were counted only once. The ten largest clones add up to about 4.2% of the sample.

Looking up the germline V gene yields CDR1 MGHDK and CDR2 SYGVNS. From cysteine to phenylalanine, the CDR3 is 14 amino acids long. The CDR3 DNA has 42 bases and is translated from base 1. Trimming accounts for 4 bases at V and 7 bases at J, while the number of junction bases matched to no gene is 6. In the case of this clone: Its antigen target is currently unknown. Nothing much larger sits one base from this clone, and base qualities are not available.

The sequence joins TRBV25-1 to TRBJ1-5; 8 central nucleotides agree with TRBD1. The sequenced material came from peripheral blood. The receptor was isolated from a human donor in a cohort sampled during active COVID-19. The CDR3 region reads CASSAPGGGQPQHF. The DNA reads TGTGCCAGCAGTGCTCCAGGGGGCGGCCAGCCCCAGCATTTT. Full variable domain (CDR3 extended with the reference TRBV25-1 and TRBJ1-5 proteins): EADIYQTPRYLVIGTGKKITLECSQTMGHDKMYWYQQDPGMELHLIHYSYGVNSTEKGDLSSESTVSRIRTEHFPLTLESARPSHTSQYLCASSAPGGGQPQHFGDGTRLSIL.